This T cell receptor (beta chain) was observed in a study of CD8+CD57+ T cells in acquired aplastic anemia. This clonotype showed up many times. The CDR3 totals 15 residues. J lost 1 base, V lost 6 bases, and 6 bases had no gene match. The germline gives CDR1 MNHNS, CDR2 SASEGT. The authors sequenced patients whose flow cytometry had shown CD8+CD57+ cell expansion. No therapy had been given to the patients at the time of blood sampling. For CDR3 and TCR beta VDJ profiling, genomic DNA was the template used. A single record per CDR3 protein comes from TCRdb applying MiXCR to the reads. Altogether around 190,000 distinct CDR3 sequences are present, around 50% being singletons, with the ten largest covering 10% to 15%.

Sequenced sample: sorted CD4+, CD8+, or CD8+CD57+ T cells (not recorded which) from PBMCs. The chain combines TRBV6-1 with TRBJ1-1; 9 bases align to TRBD1. The origin of this receptor is a human donor with aplastic anemia. This CDR3 is CASSRPGQGNTEAFF. Written as DNA, the CDR3 is TGTGCCAGCAGCCGCCCGGGACAGGGGAACACTGAAGCTTTCTTT.